Below are 21 T cell receptor beta chains sequenced from a single sample in a study of T cell clones after liver transplantation. Generated by immunoSEQ multiplex PCR, the TCRdb table keeps only in-frame clones and is missing some. The data show about 72,000 clones, with roughly nine tenths seen just once and less than 3.5% held by the top ten. This sample comprised CD4+ T cells from blood, obtained before liver transplant. The receptors shown here come from a human donor who received a liver transplant.

This clone was picked up one time. The chain recombines TRBV11-3 with TRBJ2-2; maybe TRBD2 (6 bases). Germline loops: CDR1 SGHNT, CDR2 YENEEA. This CDR3 is built from 16 residues. V was shortened by 5 bases and J by 7 bases, with 20 bases between the two germline ends. The CDR3 region is CASSPRTGVGVGELFF. DNA of the CDR3: TGTGCCAGCAGCCCCCGGACGGGAGTTGGGGTCGGGGAGCTGTTTTTT.

The chain combines TRBV28 with TRBJ1-1, with 7 bases matching TRBD1. Germline lookup yields CDR1 MDHEN and CDR2 SYDVKM. V shed 5 bases and J 1 base; nucleotides not matched to a gene: 4. The length of the CDR3 is 14 residues. DNA of the CDR3: TGTGCCAGCAGTGGCTACAGGGGGAACACTGAAGCTTTCTTT. Translation gives CASSGYRGNTEAFF.

This sequence joins TRBV12-5 and TRBJ2-6; TRBD1 aligns across 9 bases. CDR3 length: 17 residues. The germline CDR1 and CDR2 sequences are LGHNT and FRNRAP. V shed 4 bases, J shed 1 base, and the junction held 5 bases outside the gene matches. CDR3 loop: CASGSRTGESGANVLTF. The CDR3, as DNA: TGTGCTAGTGGTTCAAGGACAGGGGAATCTGGGGCCAACGTCCTGACTTTC.

V and J are TRBV27 and TRBJ2-3, with 13 bases aligning to TRBD2. The CDR3 extends over 17 amino acids. The V gene's germline CDR1 is MNHEY and CDR2 SMNVEV (reference sequence). V trimming: 2 bases; J trimming: 4 bases; junction bases outside the gene matches: 6. CDR3 amino acids: CASSLPPGLAGSDTQYF. The CDR3 DNA reads as TGTGCCAGCAGTTTACCTCCGGGACTAGCGGGATCAGATACGCAGTATTTT.

The chain has TRBV11-3 and TRBJ2-1; 10 bases match TRBD2. The CDR3 totals 15 residues. J gave up 10 bases and V 2 bases, and 8 bases lay outside the gene matches. Germline lookup yields CDR1 SGHNT and CDR2 YENEEA. CDR3 sequence: CASSLSLAGAQEQFF. CDR3 coding DNA: TGTGCCAGCAGCTTAAGCCTAGCGGGAGCTCAGGAGCAGTTCTTC.

V and J are TRBV7-9 and TRBJ2-1, with a possible D match to TRBD2 (6 bases). V dropped 4 bases and J dropped 10 bases, with 8 bases sitting between them. The germline V gene has CDR1 SEHNR and CDR2 FQNEAQ (reference sequence). This CDR3 is built from 11 residues. CDR3 loop: CASSWDWEQFF. The CDR3 bases are TGTGCCAGCAGCTGGGACTGGGAGCAGTTCTTC.

J is TRBJ1-6 and V is TRBV29-1, with 7 bases aligning to TRBD1. The CDR3 is 13 amino acids. Germline loops: CDR1 SQVTM, CDR2 ANQGSEA. V was clipped by 6 bases and J by 8 bases; unmatched bases: 7. The CDR3 DNA reads TGCAGCGTGACACAGGGGAGGGATTCACCCCTCCACTTT. It codes for CSVTQGRDSPLHF. The variable domain in full, with the rest retrieved from reference TRBV29-1 and TRBJ1-6, is SAVISQKPSRDICQRGTSLTIQCQVDSQVTMMFWYRQQPGQSLTLIATANQGSEATYESGFVIDKFPISRPNLTFSTLTVSNMSPEDSSIYLCSVTQGRDSPLHFGNGTRLTVT.

The V gene is TRBV28, the J gene TRBJ1-2, with D maybe TRBD1 (5 bases). Looked up from germline, CDR1 is MDHEN and CDR2 is SYDVKM. The length of the CDR3 is 18 residues. The ends were cut back, 3 bases at V and 3 bases at J, with 23 bases in the middle. CDR3 region: CASSLAPGVPQWDYGYTF. The CDR3 nucleotides read TGTGCCAGCAGTTTGGCGCCGGGGGTCCCCCAGTGGGACTATGGCTACACCTTC.

The gene calls are TRBV7-6 and TRBJ2-3; D possibly corresponds to TRBD2 (6 bases). The CDR3 runs 16 residues. The ends were cut back, 1 base at V and 1 base at J, with 12 bases in the middle. The germline V gene encodes CDR1 SGHVS and CDR2 FNYEAQ. The CDR3 nucleotides are TGTGCCAGCAGCTTAGGTTCCGGGGGTGGCACAGATACGCAGTATTTT. This sequence encodes CASSLGSGGGTDTQYF.

V and J are TRBV18 and TRBJ1-1; no clear D. Trimming cost V 3 bases and J 5 bases, with 10 bases left between them. The CDR3 loop spans 13 amino acids. Looked up from germline, CDR1 is KGHSH and CDR2 is LQKENI. This chain's CDR3 is CASSPKAGTEAFF. In nucleotides, the CDR3 is TGTGCCAGCTCACCTAAGGCGGGGACTGAAGCTTTCTTT.

The chain is built from TRBV10-3 and TRBJ2-3; D is undetermined. V lost 0 bases and J lost 2, with 12 bases in between. The CDR3 is 16 residues long. Germline V CDR1 and CDR2: ENHRY, SYGVKD. The CDR3 loop reads CAISESTGRITDTQYF. CDR3 nucleotide sequence: TGTGCCATCAGTGAGTCTACCGGCAGAATCACAGATACGCAGTATTTT.

This clone was seen a few times. The rearrangement uses TRBV5-1 and TRBJ2-3; maybe TRBD2 (6 bases). The germline V gene encodes CDR1 SGHRS and CDR2 YFSETQ. The CDR3 is 15 amino acids. V lost 4 bases and J 2 bases, leaving 14 bases between the germline ends. In DNA, the CDR3 is TGCGCCAGCAGCATTAGCGGAGCCTCCACAGATACGCAGTATTTT. Protein product: CASSISGASTDTQYF. Supplemented by reference TRBV5-1 and TRBJ2-3, the full variable domain reads KAGVTQTPRYLIKTRGQQVTLSCSPISGHRSVSWYQQTPGQGLQFLFEYFSETQRNKGNFPGRFSGRQFSNSRSEMNVSTLELGDSALYLCASSISGASTDTQYFGPGTRLTVL.

V and J are TRBV5-5 and TRBJ2-1; no clear D. The CDR3 extends over 14 amino acids. V was trimmed by 4 bases and J by 0 bases, leaving 8 bases between them. The germline V gene has CDR1 SGHKS and CDR2 YYEKEE (reference sequence). CDR3 loop: CASSSVLSYNEQFF. The CDR3 DNA sequence: TGTGCCAGCAGCAGTGTACTCTCCTACAATGAGCAGTTCTTC.

The gene calls are TRBV10-3 and TRBJ1-1; tentatively, D is TRBD1 (5 bases). The CDR3 has 15 amino acids. Germline CDR1 ENHRY, CDR2 SYGVKD. Between the trimmed V and J ends, which lost 6 bases and 5 bases, there was a span of 19 bases. The CDR3: CAISGQRISGTEAFF. The CDR3 nucleotides read TGTGCCATCAGCGGACAAAGAATCTCGGGAACTGAAGCTTTCTTT.

This rearrangement joins TRBV7-9 to TRBJ2-2; no clear D gene. The V and J ends lost 7 bases and 6 bases respectively, with 15 bases between them. The CDR3 runs 14 residues. Germline-derived CDR1 and CDR2 are SEHNR and FQNEAQ (reference sequence). CDR3 DNA sequence: TGTGCCAGCACCTCAGGTAGTTTCGCCGGGGAGCTGTTTTTT. Its translation is CASTSGSFAGELFF.

The chain uses TRBV6-5 and TRBJ2-7; D ambiguous. V lost 5 bases and J lost 3, with 8 bases in between. The CDR3 length is 12 residues. CDR1 is MNHEY, CDR2 SVGAGI, per germline. The CDR3 sequence is CASSNTGYEQYF. DNA of the CDR3: TGTGCCAGCAGTAATACGGGCTACGAGCAGTACTTC.

V usage is TRBV4-3 and J usage is TRBJ2-1, with D perhaps being TRBD1 or TRBD2 (5 bases each). V lost 4 bases, J lost 8 bases, and 12 bases lay in between. This CDR3 contains 13 residues. The V gene's germline CDR1 is LGHNA and CDR2 YSLEER. CDR3 sequence (DNA): TGCGCCAGCAGCCTCGCATTGGGGGATGAGCAGTTCTTC. This gives the protein CASSLALGDEQFF.

The chain uses TRBV18 and TRBJ2-1; 14 nucleotides match TRBD2. Germline CDR1 reads KGHSH; CDR2 reads LQKENI. After removal of 4 bases from V and 7 bases from J, the junction contained 3 bases not matched to a gene. The CDR3 runs to 15 residues. As DNA, the CDR3 is TGTGCCAGCTCACTGGGACTAGCGGGAGTGAATGAGCAGTTCTTC. It specifies CASSLGLAGVNEQFF.

The chain links TRBV9 to TRBJ2-1, with no clear D. The CDR3 has 13 amino acids. The V end lost 3 bases, the J end lost 6 bases, and 10 bases lay between the germline ends. The germline V gene encodes CDR1 SGDLS and CDR2 YYNGEE. The CDR3 nucleotides read TGTGCCAGCAGCGGGACGCCAACCAATGAGCAGTTCTTC. Translated, it gives CASSGTPTNEQFF.

V is TRBV7-2 and J is TRBJ2-7; D not resolved. CDR3 length equals 13 residues. V was shortened by 1 base and J by 4 bases, with 8 bases between the two germline ends. CDR1 and CDR2 (germline): SGHTA, FQGNSA. CDR3: CASSLEVGYEQYF. In DNA form, the CDR3 reads TGTGCCAGCAGCTTAGAGGTCGGTTACGAGCAGTACTTC. Based on the CDR3 plus reference TRBV7-2 and TRBJ2-7, the full variable domain is GAGVSQSPSNKVTEKGKDVELRCDPISGHTALYWYRQSLGQGLEFLIYFQGNSAPDKSGLPSDRFSAERTGGSVSTLTIQRTQQEDSAVYLCASSLEVGYEQYFGPGTRLTVT.

The V call is TRBV5-1, the J call TRBJ2-7, with D possibly TRBD2 on 6 matching bases. This CDR3 region has 16 residues. The germline V and J ends were trimmed by 0 bases and 4 bases, with 17 bases remaining between them. Germline V gives CDR1 SGHRS, CDR2 YFSETQ. The CDR3 DNA sequence: TGCGCCAGCAGCTTGGGACTAGATCCCAGAGCTTACGAGCAGTACTTC. Its translation: CASSLGLDPRAYEQYF.